Here is one T cell receptor beta chain with its context. This sample is drawn from a study of blood T cell repertoires in COVID-19. The CDR3 has 13 residues. Germline CDR1 reads MNHEY; CDR2 reads SVGEGT. The germline V and J ends were trimmed by 3 bases and 5 bases, with 11 bases remaining between them. Sequencing used immunoSEQ multiplex PCR; TCRdb keeps in-frame clones, though not all of them. The sample carries 150,000 to 200,000 clones, roughly 90% recorded once. This clonotype was sampled from a man younger than 30 with COVID-19, enrolled during active disease. Sequencing was performed on peripheral blood. The V call is TRBV6-2 or TRBV6-3, the J call TRBJ2-7, with D possibly matching TRBD2 (5 bases). For the CDR3, the DNA is TGTGCCAGCAGTTATTTGGCCGGGGACGAGCAGTACTTC. Translation gives CASSYLAGDEQYF.